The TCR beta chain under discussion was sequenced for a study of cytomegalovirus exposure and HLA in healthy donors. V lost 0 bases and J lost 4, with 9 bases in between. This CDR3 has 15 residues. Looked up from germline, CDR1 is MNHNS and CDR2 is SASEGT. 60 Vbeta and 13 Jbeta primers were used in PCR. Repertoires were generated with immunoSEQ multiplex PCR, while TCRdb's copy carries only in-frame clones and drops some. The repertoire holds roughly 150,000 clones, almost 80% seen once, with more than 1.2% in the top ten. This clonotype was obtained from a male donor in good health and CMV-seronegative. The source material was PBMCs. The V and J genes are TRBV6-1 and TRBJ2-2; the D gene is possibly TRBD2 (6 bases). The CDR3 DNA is TGTGCCAGCAGTGAAGCGGGGGGAGTCACCGGGGAGCTGTTTTTT. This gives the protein CASSEAGGVTGELFF.